This T cell receptor beta chain was recorded in a study of T-cell reconstitution after alpha-beta-depleted transplantation in children. This CDR3 has 14 amino acids. The germline V gene has CDR1 SGDLS and CDR2 YYNGEE. J lost 5 bases, V lost 4 bases, and 3 bases had no gene match. During its preparation, the TCRbeta library received unique molecular identifiers. TCRdb independently ran MiXCR on the PCR reads; one entry per CDR3 protein. Of hundreds of thousands of distinct CDR3 sequences listed, 10% to 13% are singletons. This rearrangement joins TRBV9 to TRBJ2-3; 11 nucleotides align to TRBD2. The material sequenced was PBMCs from the stem cell graft donor, taken from the stem cell graft. This clonotype was sampled from a human donor who donated a stem cell graft to a child with acute myeloid leukemia. This chain's CDR3 is CASSPGTSGDTQYF. The CDR3 DNA sequence: TGTGCCAGCAGCCCAGGGACTAGCGGAGATACGCAGTATTTT.